These 29 T cell receptor beta chains were sequenced from one sample in a study of vaccination effects on CD4 cells after COVID-19. For these receptors, no antigen is known. Sequencing in the ViraFEST assay came after antigen-specific CD4+ T cells had been expanded with viral peptide pools, which were used to stimulate PBMC. Having been cultured for ten to eleven days, the cells underwent CD4+ T cell isolation. Of the BNT162b2 and mRNA-1273 vaccines, participants received two doses of one or the other. Here immunoSEQ multiplex PCR was the method, and the copy in TCRdb shows in-frame clones only, minus some. Here the sample spans tens of thousands of clones, 70% to 75% being singletons. Sequences were derived from CD4+ T cells from PBMCs cultured with HCoV-229E spike peptides, sampled after COVID-19 vaccination. The receptors derive from a human donor who received a COVID-19 vaccine.

The chain recombines TRBV27 with TRBJ2-1; 7 nucleotides agree with TRBD1. The CDR3 has 12 amino acids. Germline loops: CDR1 MNHEY, CDR2 SMNVEV (reference sequence). The ends lost 6 bases at V and 10 bases at J; junction bases unmatched: 6. The CDR3 loop is CASSPRTGEQFF. The CDR3 region has the DNA TGTGCCAGCAGCCCCCGGACAGGCGAGCAGTTCTTC.

The chain carries TRBV29-1 and TRBJ2-7; 7 bases fit TRBD1. The CDR3 runs to 15 residues. Germline-derived CDR1 and CDR2 are SQVTM and ANQGSEA. V lost 4 bases, J lost 7 bases, and 16 bases stayed unmatched. Written as DNA, the CDR3 is TGCAGCGTTGCGGTTGGGGACAGTCTTGGGGGTGAGCAGTACTTC. Its protein is CSVAVGDSLGGEQYF.

The chain couples TRBV6-5 to TRBJ1-2, with no clear D. Germline V gene lookup returns CDR1 MNHEY and CDR2 SVGAGI. Trimming removed 7 bases from V and 5 bases from J, with 8 bases in between. CDR3 length: 11 amino acids. This chain's CDR3 is CASKGLYGYTF. The CDR3 nucleotides read TGTGCCAGCAAAGGGCTTTATGGCTACACCTTC.

The chain recombines TRBV5-1 with TRBJ1-4; D is unresolved. Germline values: CDR1 SGHRS, CDR2 YFSETQ. Trimming took 1 base from V and 8 from J, leaving 9 bases between them. This CDR3 is built from 13 residues. CDR3 amino acids: CASSLRPQEKLFF. Written as DNA, the CDR3 is TGCGCCAGCAGCTTGAGGCCGCAAGAAAAACTGTTTTTT. Together with reference TRBV5-1 and TRBJ1-4, the CDR3 gives the full variable domain: KAGVTQTPRYLIKTRGQQVTLSCSPISGHRSVSWYQQTPGQGLQFLFEYFSETQRNKGNFPGRFSGRQFSNSRSEMNVSTLELGDSALYLCASSLRPQEKLFFGSGTQLSVL.

The chain carries TRBV10-1 and TRBJ2-1; 13 bases agree with TRBD2. CDR3 length equals 15 residues. With V trimmed by 6 bases and J by 8 bases, 7 bases remained unmatched. Germline-derived CDR1 and CDR2 are WNHNN and SYGVQD (reference sequence). The CDR3 sequence: CASSAGTSGNYEQFF. CDR3 DNA: TGCGCCAGCAGCGCCGGGACTAGCGGGAACTATGAGCAGTTCTTC.

The V gene is TRBV18, the J gene TRBJ1-5; D is uncertain. The CDR3 covers 16 residues. The V gene lost 2 bases and the J gene lost 4 bases, with 15 bases spanning the gap. Germline V gives CDR1 KGHSH, CDR2 LQKENI. CDR3 in DNA: TGTGCCAGCTCACCATCAATCCCAGAAGTAAATCAGCCCCAGCATTTT. Protein product: CASSPSIPEVNQPQHF.

V gene TRBV7-9 combines with J gene TRBJ1-1; weak D call: TRBD1 (6 bases). Germline V gene sequence: CDR1 SEHNR, CDR2 FQNEAQ (reference sequence). This CDR3 has 14 residues. Trimming pared 5 bases from V and 2 bases from J, leaving 12 bases between. The CDR3 sequence is CASSLWTANTEAFF. The CDR3 DNA sequence: TGTGCCAGCAGCCTTTGGACAGCCAACACTGAAGCTTTCTTT.

The rearrangement uses TRBV5-6 and TRBJ1-6, with 9 bases identical to TRBD1. V lost 1 base and J lost 7; bases outside the gene matches: 6. CDR1 is SGHDT, CDR2 YYEEEE, per germline. The CDR3 spans 16 residues. CDR3 region: CASSLKRTGVNSPLHF. CDR3 DNA sequence: TGTGCCAGCAGCTTGAAGCGGACAGGGGTGAATTCACCCCTCCACTTT.

This clone was seen just once. The chain is built from TRBV10-1 and TRBJ2-3; 11 nucleotides line up with TRBD2. The CDR3 has 15 residues. Germline assignment: CDR1 WNHNN and CDR2 SYGVQD (reference sequence). V trimming: 5 bases; J trimming: 3 bases; junction bases outside the gene matches: 4. Written as DNA, the CDR3 is TGCGCCAGCAGTATCCGACTAGCGGGAACAGATACGCAGTATTTT. Its protein is CASSIRLAGTDTQYF.

The V call is TRBV19, the J call TRBJ1-6, with D unclear. Per the germline V gene, CDR1 is LNHDA and CDR2 is SQIVND (reference sequence). The CDR3 spans 13 residues. The V end was cut by 1 base, the J end by 7 bases, with 5 bases between. The CDR3 DNA sequence: TGTGCCAGTAGTATAGTGGCGAATTCACCCCTCCACTTT. Translated: CASSIVANSPLHF.

This chain links TRBV11-3 with TRBJ2-3; 10 bases align to TRBD1. The CDR3 is 15 amino acids. The trim removed 3 bases at V and 4 bases at J, leaving 4 bases unmatched. Germline CDR1 SGHNT, CDR2 YENEEA. Here the CDR3 reads CASSFRTGGPDTQYF. The CDR3 DNA reads TGTGCCAGCAGCTTTCGGACAGGGGGGCCAGATACGCAGTATTTT.

The chain uses TRBV3-1 (or the pseudogene TRBV3-2) and TRBJ1-5, with a tentative D call TRBD1 (5 bases). This CDR3 has 12 amino acids. Deletions cut 3 bases from V and 7 bases from J, with 7 bases between. CDR1 and CDR2 from the germline V gene are LGHDT and YNNKEL (reference sequence). The DNA for the CDR3 is TGTGCCAGCAGCCAGGGGGAGCAGCCCCAGCATTTT. Encoded protein: CASSQGEQPQHF.

The gene calls are TRBV6-6 and TRBJ1-1; D not resolved. V was clipped by 4 bases and J by 0 bases, with 9 bases between them. Germline V CDR1 and CDR2: MNHNY, SVGAGI (reference sequence). The CDR3 totals 14 residues. This CDR3 is CASSSQSMNTEAFF. The CDR3 DNA reads TGTGCCAGCAGTTCTCAGAGTATGAACACTGAAGCTTTCTTT.

A few counts support this clone. The chain combines TRBV6-5 with TRBJ1-3; D is unclear. Germline lookup yields CDR1 MNHEY and CDR2 SVGAGI. V shed 2 bases and J shed 0 bases, with 8 bases lying between them. This CDR3 comprises 15 residues. CDR3 in amino acids: CASSYDGNSGNTIYF. The CDR3 region has the DNA TGTGCCAGCAGTTACGACGGGAACTCTGGAAACACCATATATTTT.

CDR3 region: CASSPLAEGAKFF. CDR3 sequence (DNA): TGTGCCAGCAGCCCATTGGCCGAAGGAGCAAAGTTCTTC. V is TRBV9 and J is TRBJ2-1; the D is unclear. Germline V gene data show CDR1 as SGDLS and CDR2 as YYNGEE. V dropped 4 bases and J dropped 14 bases, with 19 bases sitting between them. This CDR3 has 13 residues. Full variable domain (outside the CDR3, taken from reference TRBV9 and TRBJ2-1): DSGVTQTPKHLITATGQRVTLRCSPRSGDLSVYWYQQSLDQGLQFLIQYYNGEERAKGNILERFSAQQFPDLHSELNLSSLELGDSALYFCASSPLAEGAKFFGPGTRLTVL.

There are a few counts of this clone. For the CDR3, the DNA is TGTGCCAGCTCCAGAGCCTACGAGCAGTACTTC. The encoded protein is CASSRAYEQYF. This rearrangement joins TRBV12-3 or TRBV12-4 to TRBJ2-7; D remains unclear. Trimming removed 8 bases from V and 2 bases from J, with 7 bases in between. The CDR3 loop spans 11 amino acids.

The chain couples TRBV5-1 to TRBJ2-3, with unresolved D. Trimming removed 4 bases from V and 2 bases from J, with 11 bases in between. CDR1 and CDR2 (germline): SGHRS, YFSETQ. This CDR3 has 14 residues. Here the CDR3 DNA reads TGCGCCAGCAGCCCCGAGGACGTCACAGATACGCAGTATTTT. Translation gives CASSPEDVTDTQYF. Full variable domain (missing parts from reference TRBV5-1 and TRBJ2-3): KAGVTQTPRYLIKTRGQQVTLSCSPISGHRSVSWYQQTPGQGLQFLFEYFSETQRNKGNFPGRFSGRQFSNSRSEMNVSTLELGDSALYLCASSPEDVTDTQYFGPGTRLTVL.

V and J are TRBV5-1 and TRBJ2-7; 7 bases are a match to TRBD1. The V gene's germline CDR1 is SGHRS and CDR2 YFSETQ. The CDR3 length is 12 residues. V lost 4 bases and J lost 3; bases outside the gene matches: 1. In nucleotides, the CDR3 is TGCGCCAGCAGCGCAGGGGGCTACGAGCAGTACTTC. Amino acids: CASSAGGYEQYF.

J is TRBJ1-5 and V is TRBV5-3; D not certain. TRBV5-3 counts as an open reading frame of uncertain function. V shed 1 base and J shed 9 bases, with 14 bases lying between them. CDR3 size: 14 residues. CDR3 nucleotides: TGTGCCAGAAGCTTGTTGGCGGGGAGTCGGCCCCAGCATTTT. Protein product: CARSLLAGSRPQHF.

V is TRBV18 and J is TRBJ2-7, with 10 bases fitting TRBD2. Trimming took 2 bases from V and 9 from J; bases not matched to a gene: 13. This CDR3 is 16 amino acids long. The germline V gene encodes CDR1 KGHSH and CDR2 LQKENI. The CDR3 nucleotides read TGTGCCAGCTCACCAACGGTCCTAGCGGGAGATCGCTGGCAGTACTTC. It yields the protein CASSPTVLAGDRWQYF.

The rearrangement links TRBV2 to TRBJ2-2; TRBD2 agrees at 13 bases. CDR3 size: 17 residues. The junction had 14 bases not matched to a gene; V was cut back by 8 bases and J by 8 bases. Germline V lookup: CDR1 SNHLY, CDR2 FYNNEI. CDR3 protein: CASGRLAGGHLGGELFF. The CDR3, as DNA: TGTGCCAGCGGGCGACTAGCGGGAGGCCACTTGGGAGGGGAGCTGTTTTTT. Variable domain in full (rest from reference TRBV2 and TRBJ2-2): EPEVTQTPSHQVTQMGQEVILRCVPISNHLYFYWYRQILGQKVEFLVSFYNNEISEKSEIFDDQFSVERPDGSNFTLKIRSTKLEDSAMYFCASGRLAGGHLGGELFFGEGSRLTVL.

This chain uses TRBV5-6 with TRBJ1-5; D unresolved. Germline loops: CDR1 SGHDT, CDR2 YYEEEE. With 1 base removed from V and 4 bases from J, the gap between germline ends came to 18 bases. This CDR3 region has 17 residues. The CDR3 region is CASSLSAGISRNQPQHF. The DNA for the CDR3 is TGTGCCAGCAGCTTGTCCGCGGGAATCTCAAGGAATCAGCCCCAGCATTTT.

Only one count was recorded for this clone. This rearrangement joins TRBV29-1 to TRBJ1-2; the match to TRBD1 covers 9 bases. This CDR3 region has 12 residues. J gave up 4 bases and V 6 bases, and 3 bases lay outside the gene matches. Germline CDR1 SQVTM, CDR2 ANQGSEA. CDR3 DNA: TGCAGCGTCCTGACAGGGGGCTATGGCTACACCTTC. As protein: CSVLTGGYGYTF.

This CDR3 is CASSDGSGGSYNEQFF. The CDR3 DNA is TGCGCCAGCAGTGACGGTAGCGGGGGGTCCTACAATGAGCAGTTCTTC. V usage is TRBV10-1 and J usage is TRBJ2-1; 10 nucleotides match TRBD2. V lost 3 bases to trimming and J lost 1 base; unmatched junction nucleotides: 3. CDR1 WNHNN and CDR2 SYGVQD come from the germline V gene (reference sequence). CDR3 length equals 16 residues.

The V call is TRBV30, the J call TRBJ2-1; D gene unclear. The CDR3 is made up of 13 amino acids. Germline assignment: CDR1 GTSNPN and CDR2 SVGIG (reference sequence). Trimming took off 0 bases at V and 8 bases at J, with 11 bases between the two ends. In DNA, the CDR3 is TGTGCCTGGAGTGTAACGTTTACATATGAGCAGTTCTTC. Translating it yields CAWSVTFTYEQFF.

The chain carries TRBV4-1 and TRBJ2-7; D is perhaps TRBD2 (7 bases). With 1 base removed from V and 0 bases from J, the gap between germline ends came to 13 bases. The CDR3 consists of 16 residues. In germline, CDR1 is MGHRA, CDR2 YSYEKL. The CDR3 sequence: CASSQGTRGHSYEQYF. In nucleotides, the CDR3 is TGCGCCAGCAGCCAAGGGACGCGGGGGCACTCCTACGAGCAGTACTTC.

This clone has just a few counts. The sample contains more than one DNA sequence encoding this CDR3. The chain links TRBV3-1 (or the pseudogene TRBV3-2) to TRBJ1-5; 7 bases line up with TRBD1. The V gene's germline CDR1 is LGHDT and CDR2 YNNKEL (reference sequence). Trimming at V came to 1 base and at J to 4 bases, leaving 4 bases not matched to a gene. This CDR3 comprises 15 residues. The CDR3 bases are TGTGCCAGCAGCCAAGGCGCAGGGGGGAATCAGCCCCAGCATTTT. This translates into CASSQGAGGNQPQHF.

The chain joins TRBV19 to TRBJ1-5; D might be TRBD1 (5 bases). This CDR3 spans 13 amino acids. With 5 bases removed from V and 7 bases from J, the gap between germline ends came to 12 bases. Germline V gene sequence: CDR1 LNHDA, CDR2 SQIVND (reference sequence). The CDR3 DNA reads as TGTGCCAGTAGTGACAGCGGGGAGCAGCCCCAGCATTTT. Its translation is CASSDSGEQPQHF.

This clone turned up a few times. The chain is built from TRBV2 and TRBJ2-1; the D is unclear. V lost 6 bases to trimming and J lost 9 bases, with 21 bases between them. The CDR3 spans 15 residues. Germline V lookup: CDR1 SNHLY, CDR2 FYNNEI. This chain's CDR3 is CASSPSRSVGVEQFF. CDR3 nucleotides: TGTGCCAGCAGCCCCTCTAGATCGGTTGGGGTTGAGCAGTTCTTC.